Presented here are 10 T cell receptor beta chains from one specimen sequenced in a study of shared clonotypes between healthy human individuals. The protocol was immunoSEQ multiplex PCR, while the TCRdb copy is restricted to in-frame clones and leaves out a portion. The top ten hold about a quarter of the sample, which has 650,000 to 800,000 clones, 92% seen once. CD45RO negativity and positive selection for CCR7 defined naive CD8 cells, a population that excluded terminally differentiated effector memory CD45RA+ cells. The sequenced sample was naive CD8+ T cells sorted from blood. These receptor sequences come from a man aged 30 to 45 in good health.

For this clone: The same CDR3 also results from other DNA sequences found in this sample. The chain has TRBV27 and TRBJ2-2; tentatively, D is TRBD2 (7 bases). CDR3 length: 13 residues. CDR1 is MNHEY and CDR2 is SMNVEV in the germline V gene (reference sequence). V shed 6 bases and J shed 4 bases, with 9 bases lying between them. The CDR3 DNA reads as TGTGCCAGCAGCCGGGGGGCCACCGGGGAGCTGTTTTTT. Translation gives CASSRGATGELFF.

The chain combines TRBV29-1 with TRBJ2-7; D is possibly TRBD1 or TRBD2 (5 bases each). The V end lost 5 bases, the J end lost 8 bases, and 7 bases lay between the germline ends. Germline CDR1 is SQVTM and CDR2 is ANQGSEA. This CDR3 spans 9 amino acids. Written as DNA, the CDR3 is TGCAGCGTTCTGGGACAGCAGTACTTC. It codes for CSVLGQQYF.

The rearrangement joins TRBV18 to TRBJ1-5; the D gene is possibly TRBD1 (6 bases). The V gene's germline CDR1 is KGHSH and CDR2 LQKENI. The CDR3 extends over 15 amino acids. V lost 2 bases and J 0 bases, leaving 8 bases between the germline ends. DNA of the CDR3: TGTGCCAGCTCACCAGGGACACTTAGCAATCAGCCCCAGCATTTT. As protein: CASSPGTLSNQPQHF.

The chain employs TRBV29-1 and TRBJ2-7; D might be TRBD1 (6 bases). CDR1 and CDR2 from the germline V gene are SQVTM and ANQGSEA. The CDR3 runs 13 residues. The V gene lost 7 bases and the J gene lost 0 bases, with 13 bases spanning the gap. CDR3 sequence: CSGRGHTSYEQYF. The CDR3 DNA sequence: TGCAGCGGCAGGGGACACACCTCCTACGAGCAGTACTTC.

The chain recombines TRBV5-4 with TRBJ2-5; D perhaps matches TRBD2 (5 bases). Per the germline V gene, CDR1 is SGHNT and CDR2 is YYREEE (reference sequence). The CDR3 extends over 14 amino acids. Trimming stripped 5 bases from V and 2 bases from J, with 13 bases between. The CDR3: CASSPIERQETQYF. Written as DNA, the CDR3 is TGTGCCAGCAGTCCTATCGAGCGGCAAGAGACCCAGTACTTC.

The rearrangement joins TRBV27 to TRBJ2-4; D perhaps matches TRBD2 (6 bases). V lost 2 bases and J 6 bases, leaving 8 bases between the germline ends. CDR3 length: 13 residues. Germline-derived CDR1 and CDR2 are MNHEY and SMNVEV (reference sequence). CDR3 nucleotides: TGTGCCAGCAGTTTAATGCGGGGAAACATTCAGTACTTC. Translation: CASSLMRGNIQYF.

The chain recombines TRBV6-5 with TRBJ2-4, with 8 bases identical to TRBD1. The CDR3 length is 14 residues. The trim removed 8 bases at V and 1 base at J, leaving 4 bases unmatched. Germline V gene lookup returns CDR1 MNHEY and CDR2 SVGAGI. CDR3 residues: CASGTGGAKNIQYF. The CDR3 coding sequence is TGTGCCAGCGGGACAGGCGGGGCCAAAAACATTCAGTACTTC.

The chain uses TRBV12-5 and TRBJ1-3; TRBD1 is a possible D gene (6 bases). CDR1 LGHNT and CDR2 FRNRAP come from the germline V gene. Between the trimmed V and J ends, which lost 0 bases and 3 bases, there was a span of 9 bases. This CDR3 is 15 amino acids long. CDR3 coding DNA: TGTGCTAGTGGTTTGGTTCACAGGGTTGGAAACACCATATATTTT. It specifies CASGLVHRVGNTIYF. Full variable domain (rest looked up from reference TRBV12-5 and TRBJ1-3): DARVTQTPRHKVTEMGQEVTMRCQPILGHNTVFWYRQTMMQGLELLAYFRNRAPLDDSGMPKDRFSAEMPDATLATLKIQPSEPRDSAVYFCASGLVHRVGNTIYFGEGSWLTVV.

As to this clone: The same CDR3 can be traced to other DNA sequences in this sample. The genes are TRBV18 and TRBJ2-2; D not resolved. Germline-derived CDR1 and CDR2 are KGHSH and LQKENI. V was cut by 3 bases and J by 2 bases, with 7 bases left in between. The CDR3 is 14 amino acids. Written as DNA, the CDR3 is TGTGCCAGCTCACCCCGGGCAAACACCGGGGAGCTGTTTTTT. Protein sequence: CASSPRANTGELFF.

V usage is TRBV6-5 and J usage is TRBJ2-1; D not certain. CDR3 length: 16 residues. The germline V gene has CDR1 MNHEY and CDR2 SVGAGI. Trimming stripped 0 bases from V and 2 bases from J, with 11 bases between. In nucleotides, the CDR3 is TGTGCCAGCAGTTACTCTCGGTGGAACGCCTACAATGAGCAGTTCTTC. It yields the protein CASSYSRWNAYNEQFF.